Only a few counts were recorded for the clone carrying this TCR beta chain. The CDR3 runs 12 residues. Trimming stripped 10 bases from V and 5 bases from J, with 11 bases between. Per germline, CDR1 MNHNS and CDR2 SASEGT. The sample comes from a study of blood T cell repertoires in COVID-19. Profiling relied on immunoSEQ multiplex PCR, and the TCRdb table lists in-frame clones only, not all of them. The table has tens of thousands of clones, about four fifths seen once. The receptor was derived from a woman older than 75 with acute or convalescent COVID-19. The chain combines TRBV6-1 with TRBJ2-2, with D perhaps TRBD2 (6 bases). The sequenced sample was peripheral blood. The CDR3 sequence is CAMRAGTGELFF. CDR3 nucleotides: TGTGCCATGCGAGCGGGTACCGGGGAGCTGTTTTTT.